This T cell receptor (beta chain) was documented in a study of cytomegalovirus exposure and HLA in healthy donors. Study-wide context: Of roughly 400 genotyped donors, 81% grouped in the Caucasian-associated ancestry cluster. Study-wide points: Later on, a genetic analysis was performed. It linked a missense variant in DCLRE1C with V- and J-gene trimming of TCR beta. Likely technical artifact: a cluster of highly shared sequence variants. About 150 TCR beta chains were listed as cytomegalovirus-associated.

This clone was recorded only once. As yet, its antigen is unknown. The CDR3 has 15 residues. Germline V lookup: CDR1 SGDLS, CDR2 YYNGEE. Unmatched junction bases numbered 2, after V lost 4 bases and J lost 7 bases. PCR was performed using 60 Vbeta and 13 Jbeta primers. Data came from immunoSEQ multiplex PCR; TCRdb stores just in-frame clones and leaves some out. The table lists 55,000 to 65,000 clones, more than 70% of them singletons. The J gene is TRBJ2-1, the V gene TRBV9; TRBD2 agrees at 16 bases. The TCR sequence derives from a man aged 25-40 years in good health and CMV-seropositive. Sequenced material: PBMCs. The CDR3 spells CASSPGLAGGNEQFF. The CDR3 region has the DNA TGTGCCAGCAGCCCGGGACTAGCGGGGGGGAATGAGCAGTTCTTC.